The present entry profiles one T cell receptor beta chain with its context. Its cognate antigen is unknown. The data were obtained in a study of shared clonotypes between healthy human individuals. In the study overall: Donor composition was two women and three men, aged 18 to 49. Whole-study results and caveats: Shared clonotypes across all four donors exceeded non-shared ones in generation probability. Estimated clonotype richness was generally higher in naive than memory subsets. The authors sampled blood alone, and tissue repertoires likely differ.

The data were produced by immunoSEQ multiplex PCR, yet TCRdb's version contains in-frame clones alone and is incomplete. This sample has about 600,000 clones, with around 97% found just once. CDR1 is SGHRS, CDR2 YFSETQ, per germline. The CDR3 has 14 amino acids. Germline trimming cut 3 bases from V and 2 bases from J; bases unmatched to any gene: 4. This sequence was found in a woman in her twenties or thirties in good health. This chain joins TRBV5-1 and TRBJ1-2; 7 bases map to TRBD1. Sequencing was done on a sample of naive CD4+ T cells sorted from blood. Subset noted: CD45RA+ positively selected. The chain's CDR3 is CASSSDRFNYGYTF. The CDR3 coding sequence is TGCGCCAGCAGCTCGGACAGGTTCAACTATGGCTACACCTTC.